Each of the 11 T cell receptor beta chains below was sequenced from the same sample in a study of cytomegalovirus exposure and HLA in healthy donors. A multiplex PCR was run with 60 Vbeta primers and 13 Jbeta primers. Only in-frame clones appear in the TCRdb table, and some are missing; sequencing was by immunoSEQ multiplex PCR. The data hold about 150,000 clones, with around 9.6% observed a single time. The sample consisted of PBMCs. All receptors derive from a male donor in good health and CMV-seronegative.

V usage is TRBV2 and J usage is TRBJ1-5, with D perhaps TRBD1 (6 bases). The ends were cut back, 7 bases at V and 4 bases at J, with 17 bases in the middle. Germline V gene sequence: CDR1 SNHLY, CDR2 FYNNEI. This CDR3 contains 15 residues. In DNA, the CDR3 is TGTGCCAGCAACCAGGGGTTTCGGAGGAATCAGCCCCAGCATTTT. Protein product: CASNQGFRRNQPQHF.

This clone was counted between two and nine times. The chain links TRBV30 to TRBJ2-1; possibly TRBD2 for D (6 bases). The CDR3 consists of 14 residues. The ends were cut back, 3 bases at V and 10 bases at J, with 19 bases in the middle. Looked up from germline, CDR1 is GTSNPN and CDR2 is SVGIG (reference sequence). CDR3 bases: TGTGCCTGGAGCGCCGGGACTTACGAATGGGAGCAGTTCTTC. Its translation is CAWSAGTYEWEQFF.

This clone turned up a few times. This rearrangement joins TRBV5-6 to TRBJ2-7, with 7 positions matching TRBD2. The trim removed 4 bases at V and 2 bases at J, leaving 6 bases unmatched. Germline CDR1 SGHDT, CDR2 YYEEEE. The CDR3 is 14 amino acids. Written as DNA, the CDR3 is TGTGCCAGCAGCCGCCTGCGGGGGACCTACGAGCAGTACTTC. Translated: CASSRLRGTYEQYF. The whole variable domain, filled in from reference TRBV5-6 and TRBJ2-7, reads DAGVTQSPTHLIKTRGQQVTLRCSPKSGHDTVSWYQQALGQGPQFIFQYYEEEERQRGNFPDRFSGHQFPNYSSELNVNALLLGDSALYLCASSRLRGTYEQYFGPGTRLTVT.

This clone has just a few counts. This sequence joins TRBV19 and TRBJ1-6, with TRBD1 identical over 9 bases. This CDR3 region has 17 residues. Looked up from germline, CDR1 is LNHDA and CDR2 is SQIVND (reference sequence). V shed 3 bases, J shed 7 bases, and the junction held 10 bases outside the gene matches. For the CDR3, the DNA is TGTGCCAGTAGTATCATGGCCGGGACAGGGAGGAATTCACCCCTCCACTTT. Its translation is CASSIMAGTGRNSPLHF.

CDR3 region: CASSQAVGNPTDTQYF. CDR3 sequence (DNA): TGTGCCAGCAGCCAAGCTGTCGGGAACCCCACAGATACGCAGTATTTT. The gene calls are TRBV4-2 and TRBJ2-3; maybe TRBD2 (5 bases). CDR1 is LGHNA, CDR2 YNFKEQ, per germline. The CDR3 is 16 residues long. V lost 1 base and J 2 bases, leaving 13 bases between the germline ends.

The chain combines TRBV7-9 with TRBJ2-2, with 8 bases aligning to TRBD2. This CDR3 has 15 residues. The V gene's germline CDR1 is SEHNR and CDR2 FQNEAQ (reference sequence). Losses at the gene ends were 5 bases for V and 5 bases for J; bases not matched to a gene: 7. The DNA of the CDR3 is TGTGCCAGCAGCAACCCGGGACTAGGAACCGGGGAGCTGTTTTTT. Translated, it gives CASSNPGLGTGELFF. The whole variable domain, remainder taken from reference TRBV7-9 and TRBJ2-2, is DTGVSQNPRHKITKRGQNVTFRCDPISEHNRLYWYRQTLGQGPEFLTYFQNEAQLEKSRLLSDRFSAERPKGSFSTLEIQRTEQGDSAMYLCASSNPGLGTGELFFGEGSRLTVL.

This clone was recorded a few times. The gene calls are TRBV9 and TRBJ1-1; D is unresolved. The CDR3 loop spans 15 amino acids. The germline V and J ends were trimmed by 1 base and 5 bases, with 15 bases remaining between them. Germline V gives CDR1 SGDLS, CDR2 YYNGEE. CDR3 nucleotides: TGTGCCAGCAGCGTATATGTGGGCATGAGTACTGAAGCTTTCTTT. This sequence encodes CASSVYVGMSTEAFF. Together with reference TRBV9 and TRBJ1-1, the CDR3 gives the full variable domain: DSGVTQTPKHLITATGQRVTLRCSPRSGDLSVYWYQQSLDQGLQFLIQYYNGEERAKGNILERFSAQQFPDLHSELNLSSLELGDSALYFCASSVYVGMSTEAFFGQGTRLTVV.

This clone was observed a few times. The chain joins TRBV5-4 to TRBJ2-7; D remains ambiguous. The length of the CDR3 is 13 residues. V was clipped by 4 bases and J by 6 bases, with 14 bases between them. The germline CDR1 and CDR2 sequences are SGHNT and YYREEE (reference sequence). CDR3 bases: TGTGCCAGCAGCCCGGGTCTAATGGGCGAGCAGTACTTC. Protein: CASSPGLMGEQYF.

The rearrangement links TRBV19 to TRBJ2-7, with D maybe TRBD2 (6 bases). V dropped 5 bases and J dropped 3 bases, with 26 bases sitting between them. Germline loops: CDR1 LNHDA, CDR2 SQIVND (reference sequence). The CDR3 has 18 amino acids. CDR3 bases: TGTGCCAGTAGTTTCGGGACTGGTGGCCCCCTTCAGGACTACGAGCAGTACTTC. This translates into CASSFGTGGPLQDYEQYF.

The chain is built from TRBV21-1 and TRBJ2-1; the table's D call TRBD2 went unverified against the DNA. TRBV21-1 is noted as a pseudogene. This CDR3 spans 19 amino acids. CDR3 sequence (DNA): TGTGCCAGCAGCAAGATGGGACTAGCGGGAGAAAGCTCCTACAATGAGCAGTTCTTC. Translating gives CASSKMGLAGESSYNEQFF.

The chain joins TRBV7-9 to TRBJ2-3; 8 bases fit TRBD1. J was trimmed by 1 base and V by 5 bases; bases with no gene match: 2. From germline, CDR1 is SEHNR and CDR2 FQNEAQ (reference sequence). This CDR3 has 14 residues. The CDR3 coding sequence is TGTGCCAGCAGCCCAGGGGGCGGCACAGATACGCAGTATTTT. Amino acids: CASSPGGGTDTQYF.